This T cell receptor (beta chain) was captured by sequencing in a study of T cell responses to AZD1222 COVID-19 vaccine. Background on the study: Timing groups of about 4 and about 12 weeks for second doses were pooled. Regarding the study as a whole: Only five or six individuals given AZD1222 were seropositive at baseline.

Trimming cost V 6 bases and J 0 bases, with 5 bases left between them. CDR1 and CDR2 from the germline V gene are ENHRY and SYGVKD. This CDR3 has 13 amino acids. The table came from immunoSEQ multiplex PCR; TCRdb's copy has only in-frame clones and leaves some out. The sample includes just over 80,000 clones, approximately 90% of them seen just once. Concerning this clone itself: The antigen is undetermined.

Source: peripheral blood, taken on day 0 of AZD1222 vaccination. The chain combines TRBV10-3 with TRBJ1-4; D unresolved. This clonotype was obtained from an adult in good health. The CDR3 is CAISLATNEKLFF. Here the CDR3 DNA reads TGTGCCATCAGCCTGGCAACTAATGAAAAACTGTTTTTT.